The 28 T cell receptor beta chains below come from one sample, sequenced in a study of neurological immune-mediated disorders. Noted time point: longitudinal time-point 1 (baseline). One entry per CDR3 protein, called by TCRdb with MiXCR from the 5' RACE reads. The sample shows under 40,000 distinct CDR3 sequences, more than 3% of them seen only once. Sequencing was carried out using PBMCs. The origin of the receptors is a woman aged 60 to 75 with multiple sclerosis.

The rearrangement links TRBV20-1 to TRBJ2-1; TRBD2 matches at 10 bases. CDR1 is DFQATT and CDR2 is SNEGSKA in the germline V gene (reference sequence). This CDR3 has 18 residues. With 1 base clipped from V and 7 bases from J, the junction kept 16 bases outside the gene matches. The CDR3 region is CSARVIGSGGSYGNEQFF. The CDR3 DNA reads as TGCAGTGCTAGAGTAATAGGTAGCGGGGGGTCTTATGGGAATGAGCAGTTCTTC.

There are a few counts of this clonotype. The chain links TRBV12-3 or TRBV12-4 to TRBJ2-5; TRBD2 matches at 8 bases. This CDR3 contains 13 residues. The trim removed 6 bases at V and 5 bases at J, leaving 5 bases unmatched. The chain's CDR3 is CASSRTSRETQYF. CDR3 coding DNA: TGTGCCAGCAGCCGGACTAGCAGGGAGACCCAGTACTTC.

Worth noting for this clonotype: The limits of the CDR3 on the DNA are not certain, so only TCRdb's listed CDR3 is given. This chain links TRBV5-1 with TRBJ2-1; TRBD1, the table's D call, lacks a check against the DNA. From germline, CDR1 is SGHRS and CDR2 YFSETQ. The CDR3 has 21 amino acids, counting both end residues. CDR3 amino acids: CASSFYICSARATDPSNEQFF.

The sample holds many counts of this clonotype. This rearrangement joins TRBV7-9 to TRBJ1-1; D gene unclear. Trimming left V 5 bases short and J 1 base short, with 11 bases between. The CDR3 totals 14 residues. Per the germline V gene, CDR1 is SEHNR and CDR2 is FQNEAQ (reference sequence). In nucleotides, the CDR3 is TGTGCCAGCAGCCCCGGCACACGGAACACTGAAGCTTTCTTT. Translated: CASSPGTRNTEAFF.

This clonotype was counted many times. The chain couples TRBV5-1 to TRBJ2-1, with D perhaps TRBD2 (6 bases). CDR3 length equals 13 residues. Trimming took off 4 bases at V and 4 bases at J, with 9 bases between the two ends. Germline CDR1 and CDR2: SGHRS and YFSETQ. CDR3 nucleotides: TGCGCCAGCAGCCCGGCGGGGTACAATGAGCAGTTCTTC. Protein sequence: CASSPAGYNEQFF.

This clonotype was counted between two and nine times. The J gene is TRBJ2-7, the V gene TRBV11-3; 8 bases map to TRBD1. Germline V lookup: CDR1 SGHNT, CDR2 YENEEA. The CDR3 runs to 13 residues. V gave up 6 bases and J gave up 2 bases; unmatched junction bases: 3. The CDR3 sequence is CASRQGAAYEQYF. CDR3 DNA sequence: TGTGCCAGCAGGCAGGGGGCGGCCTACGAGCAGTACTTC.

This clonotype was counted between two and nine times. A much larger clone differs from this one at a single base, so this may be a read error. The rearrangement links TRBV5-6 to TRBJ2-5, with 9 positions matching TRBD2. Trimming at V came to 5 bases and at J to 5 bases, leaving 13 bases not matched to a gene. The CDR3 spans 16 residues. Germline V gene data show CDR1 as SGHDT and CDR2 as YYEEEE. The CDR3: CASSTLFAGGLETQYF. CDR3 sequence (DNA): TGTGCCAGCAGTACTTTATTCGCGGGGGGGCTCGAGACCCAGTACTTC.

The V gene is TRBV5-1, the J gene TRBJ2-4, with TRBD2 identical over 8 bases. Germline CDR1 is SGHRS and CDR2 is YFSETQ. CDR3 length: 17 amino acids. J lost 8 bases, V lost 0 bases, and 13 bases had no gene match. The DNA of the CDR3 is TGCGCCAGCAGCTTGGTGGCCGGGACTAGTCAAGTTTACATTCAGTACTTC. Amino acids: CASSLVAGTSQVYIQYF.

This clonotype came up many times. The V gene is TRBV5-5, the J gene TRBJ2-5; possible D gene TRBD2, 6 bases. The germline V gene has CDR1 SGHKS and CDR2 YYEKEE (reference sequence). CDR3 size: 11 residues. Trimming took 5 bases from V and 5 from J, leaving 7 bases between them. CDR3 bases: TGTGCCAGCAGTGGGGGGGAGACCCAGTACTTC. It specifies CASSGGETQYF.

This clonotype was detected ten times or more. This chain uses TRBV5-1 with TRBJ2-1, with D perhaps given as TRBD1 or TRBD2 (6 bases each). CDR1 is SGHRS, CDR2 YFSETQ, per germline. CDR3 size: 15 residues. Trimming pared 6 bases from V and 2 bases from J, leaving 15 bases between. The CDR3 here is CASMVGGQTYNEQFF. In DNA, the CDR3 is TGCGCCAGCATGGTGGGGGGCCAAACCTACAATGAGCAGTTCTTC.

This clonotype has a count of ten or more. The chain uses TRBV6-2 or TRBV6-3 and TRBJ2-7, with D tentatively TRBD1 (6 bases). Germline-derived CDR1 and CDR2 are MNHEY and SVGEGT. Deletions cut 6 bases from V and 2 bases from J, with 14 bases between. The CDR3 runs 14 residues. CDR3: CASSPGQYPYEQYF. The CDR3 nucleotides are TGTGCCAGCAGCCCCGGACAGTACCCCTACGAGCAGTACTTC.

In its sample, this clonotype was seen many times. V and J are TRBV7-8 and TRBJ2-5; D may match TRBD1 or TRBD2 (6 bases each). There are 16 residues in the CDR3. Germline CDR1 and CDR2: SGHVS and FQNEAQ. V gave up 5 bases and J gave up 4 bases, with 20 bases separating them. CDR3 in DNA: TGTGCCAGCAGCGGGAAGAGTTGGGGGGCCGGAGAGACCCAGTACTTC. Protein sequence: CASSGKSWGAGETQYF.

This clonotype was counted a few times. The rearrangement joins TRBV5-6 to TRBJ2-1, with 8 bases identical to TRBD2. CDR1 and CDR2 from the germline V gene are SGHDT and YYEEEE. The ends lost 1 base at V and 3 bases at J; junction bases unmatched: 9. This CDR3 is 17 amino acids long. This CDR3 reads CASSLYLSGVNYNEQFF. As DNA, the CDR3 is TGTGCCAGCAGCTTGTATCTTAGCGGGGTCAACTACAATGAGCAGTTCTTC.

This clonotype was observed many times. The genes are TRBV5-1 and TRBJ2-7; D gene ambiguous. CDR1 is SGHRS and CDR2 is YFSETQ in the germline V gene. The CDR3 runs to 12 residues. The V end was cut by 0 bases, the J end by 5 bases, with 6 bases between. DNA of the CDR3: TGCGCCAGCAGCTTGGAAGGTAACGAGCAGTACTTC. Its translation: CASSLEGNEQYF.

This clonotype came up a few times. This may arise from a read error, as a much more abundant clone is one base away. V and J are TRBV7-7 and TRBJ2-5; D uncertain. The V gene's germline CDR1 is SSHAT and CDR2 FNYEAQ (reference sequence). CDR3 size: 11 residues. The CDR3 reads CDSKTGETQYF. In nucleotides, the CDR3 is TGTGACAGCAAAACCGGGGAGACCCAGTACTTC.

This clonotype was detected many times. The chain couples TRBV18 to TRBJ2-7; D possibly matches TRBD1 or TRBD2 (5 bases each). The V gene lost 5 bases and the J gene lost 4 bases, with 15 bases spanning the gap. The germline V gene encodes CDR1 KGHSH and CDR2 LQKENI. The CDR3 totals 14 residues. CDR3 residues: CASSSRDPPYEQYF. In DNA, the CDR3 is TGTGCCAGCTCATCCCGGGACCCCCCTTACGAGCAGTACTTC.

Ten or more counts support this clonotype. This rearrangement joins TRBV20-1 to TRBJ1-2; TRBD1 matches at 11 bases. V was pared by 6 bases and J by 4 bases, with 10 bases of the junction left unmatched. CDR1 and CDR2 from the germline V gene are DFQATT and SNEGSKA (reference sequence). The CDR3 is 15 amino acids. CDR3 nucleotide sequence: TGCAGTGCAGATACCGGGACAGGGGGAGGCTATGGCTACACCTTC. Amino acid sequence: CSADTGTGGGYGYTF.

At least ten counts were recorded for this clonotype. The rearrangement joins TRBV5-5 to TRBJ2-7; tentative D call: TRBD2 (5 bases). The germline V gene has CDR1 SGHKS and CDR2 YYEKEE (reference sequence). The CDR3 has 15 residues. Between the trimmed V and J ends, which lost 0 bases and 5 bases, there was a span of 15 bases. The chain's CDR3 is CASSLEIGIRDEQYF. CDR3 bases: TGTGCCAGCAGCTTGGAGATCGGGATAAGGGACGAGCAGTACTTC.

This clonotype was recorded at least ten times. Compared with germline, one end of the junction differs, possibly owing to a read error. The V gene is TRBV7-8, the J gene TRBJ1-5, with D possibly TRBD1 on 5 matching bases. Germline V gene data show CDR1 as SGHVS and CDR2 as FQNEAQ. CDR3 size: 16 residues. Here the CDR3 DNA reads TGTGCCAGCAGCCTAGCAGGGCAGACCCACAATCAGCCCCAGCATTTT. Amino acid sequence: CASSLAGQTHNQPQHF.

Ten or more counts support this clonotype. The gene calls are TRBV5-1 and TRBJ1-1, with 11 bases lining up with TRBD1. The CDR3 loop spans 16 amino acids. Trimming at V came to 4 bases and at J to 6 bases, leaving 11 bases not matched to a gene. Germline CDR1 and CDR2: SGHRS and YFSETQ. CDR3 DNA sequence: TGCGCCAGCAGCCTACCCACCGGGACAGGGGGATCTGAAGCTTTCTTT. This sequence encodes CASSLPTGTGGSEAFF.

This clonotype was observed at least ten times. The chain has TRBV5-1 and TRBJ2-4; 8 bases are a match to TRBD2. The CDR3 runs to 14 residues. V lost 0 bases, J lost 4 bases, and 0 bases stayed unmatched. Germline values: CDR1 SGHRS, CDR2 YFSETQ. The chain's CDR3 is CASSLVAGKNIQYF. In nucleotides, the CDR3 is TGCGCCAGCAGCTTGGTAGCGGGGAAAAACATTCAGTACTTC. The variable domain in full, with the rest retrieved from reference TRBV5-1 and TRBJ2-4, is KAGVTQTPRYLIKTRGQQVTLSCSPISGHRSVSWYQQTPGQGLQFLFEYFSETQRNKGNFPGRFSGRQFSNSRSEMNVSTLELGDSALYLCASSLVAGKNIQYFGAGTRLSVL.

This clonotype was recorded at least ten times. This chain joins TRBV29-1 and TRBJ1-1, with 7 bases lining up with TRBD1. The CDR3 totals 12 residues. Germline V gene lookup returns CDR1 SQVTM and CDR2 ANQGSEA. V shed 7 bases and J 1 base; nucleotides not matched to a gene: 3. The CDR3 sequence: CSAGQTNTEAFF. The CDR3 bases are TGCAGCGCGGGACAGACGAACACTGAAGCTTTCTTT.

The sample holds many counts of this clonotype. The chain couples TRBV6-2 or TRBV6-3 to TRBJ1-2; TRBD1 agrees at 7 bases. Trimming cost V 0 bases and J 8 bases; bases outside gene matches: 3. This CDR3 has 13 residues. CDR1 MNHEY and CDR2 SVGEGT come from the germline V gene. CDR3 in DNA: TGTGCCAGCAGTTACTCAGGGGACAGAGGCTACACCTTC. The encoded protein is CASSYSGDRGYTF.

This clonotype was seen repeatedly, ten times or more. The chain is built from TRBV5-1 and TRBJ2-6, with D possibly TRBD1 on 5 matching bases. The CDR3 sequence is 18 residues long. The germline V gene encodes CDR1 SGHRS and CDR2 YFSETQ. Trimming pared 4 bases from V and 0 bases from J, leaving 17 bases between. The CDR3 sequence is CASSELRGGNSGANVLTF. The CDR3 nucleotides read TGCGCCAGCAGCGAGTTAAGGGGCGGAAACTCTGGGGCCAACGTCCTGACTTTC. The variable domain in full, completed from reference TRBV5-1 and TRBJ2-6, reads KAGVTQTPRYLIKTRGQQVTLSCSPISGHRSVSWYQQTPGQGLQFLFEYFSETQRNKGNFPGRFSGRQFSNSRSEMNVSTLELGDSALYLCASSELRGGNSGANVLTFGAGSRLTVL.

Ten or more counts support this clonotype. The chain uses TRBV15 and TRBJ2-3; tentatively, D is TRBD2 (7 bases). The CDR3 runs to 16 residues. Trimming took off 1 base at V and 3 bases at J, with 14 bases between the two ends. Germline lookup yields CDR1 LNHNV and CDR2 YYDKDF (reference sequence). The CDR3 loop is CATSRGRGGPTDTQYF. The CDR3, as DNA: TGTGCCACCAGCAGAGGTAGGGGGGGGCCGACAGATACGCAGTATTTT.

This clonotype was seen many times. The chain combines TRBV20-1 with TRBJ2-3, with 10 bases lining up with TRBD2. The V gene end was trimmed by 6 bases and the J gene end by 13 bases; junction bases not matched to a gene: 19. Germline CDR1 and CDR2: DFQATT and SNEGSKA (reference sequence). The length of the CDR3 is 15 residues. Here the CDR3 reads CSAERGGARIGVEYF. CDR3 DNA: TGCAGTGCCGAGCGGGGGGGGGCGCGGATCGGGGTTGAGTATTTT.

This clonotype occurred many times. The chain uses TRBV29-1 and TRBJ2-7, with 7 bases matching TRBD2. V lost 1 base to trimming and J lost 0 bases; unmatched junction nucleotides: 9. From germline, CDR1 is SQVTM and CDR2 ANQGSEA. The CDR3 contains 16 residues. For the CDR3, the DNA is TGCAGCGTTGAAGTTTGGCGGGAGCCAGGCTCCTACGAGCAGTACTTC. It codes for CSVEVWREPGSYEQYF.

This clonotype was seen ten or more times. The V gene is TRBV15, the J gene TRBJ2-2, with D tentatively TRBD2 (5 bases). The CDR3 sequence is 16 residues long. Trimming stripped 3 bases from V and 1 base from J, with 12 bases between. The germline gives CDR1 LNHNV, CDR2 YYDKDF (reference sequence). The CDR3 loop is CATSSGLLGNTGELFF. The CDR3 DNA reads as TGTGCCACCAGCAGTGGACTCTTGGGGAACACCGGGGAGCTGTTTTTT.